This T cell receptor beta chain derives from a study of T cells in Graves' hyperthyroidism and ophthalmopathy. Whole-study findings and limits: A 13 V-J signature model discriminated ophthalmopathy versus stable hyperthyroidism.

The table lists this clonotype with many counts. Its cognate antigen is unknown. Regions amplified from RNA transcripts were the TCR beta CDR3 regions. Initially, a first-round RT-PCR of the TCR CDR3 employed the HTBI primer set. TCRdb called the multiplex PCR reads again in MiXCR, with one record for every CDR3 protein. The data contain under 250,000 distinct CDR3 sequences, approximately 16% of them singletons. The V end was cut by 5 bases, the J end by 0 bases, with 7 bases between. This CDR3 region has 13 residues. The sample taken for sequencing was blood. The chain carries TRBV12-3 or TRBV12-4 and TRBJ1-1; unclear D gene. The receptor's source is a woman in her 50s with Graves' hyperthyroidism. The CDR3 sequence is CASSIGLNTEAFF. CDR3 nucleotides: TGTGCCAGCAGTATAGGTCTGAACACTGAAGCTTTCTTT.